This entry features one T cell receptor (beta chain) sequence. TCRdb re-called the RACE reads through MiXCR, storing one row per CDR3 protein. The sample holds 35,000 to 55,000 distinct CDR3 sequences, 8.5% to 10% seen once. The data originate from a study of human T cells and chemical hapten exposure. The V gene's germline CDR1 is SGHTA and CDR2 FQGNSA. The CDR3 runs 15 residues. V was shortened by 5 bases and J by 7 bases, with 15 bases between the two germline ends. Documented time point: patch test 2, 6 weeks after DPC sensitization. The treatment was: therapeutic diphenylcyclopropenone sensitization with weekly scalp DPC. From whole blood left unfractionated, total RNA was extracted.

The sample consisted of whole blood, taken in connection with sensitization to the hapten diphenylcyclopropenone (DPC). The receptor was derived from a woman aged 25-40 years with alopecia areata. Some clones in this sample may be carry-over from other donors' samples. V usage is TRBV7-2 and J usage is TRBJ1-6, with a tentative D call TRBD1 (6 bases). CDR3: CASSLQGSLNSPLHF. As DNA, the CDR3 is TGTGCCAGCAGCCTACAGGGATCCCTAAATTCACCCCTCCACTTT.